This T cell receptor beta chain was sequenced for a study of PD-1 blockade in classical Hodgkin lymphoma. Study information: Nivolumab was given intravenously to patients at 3 mg/kg every 2 weeks. Study-wide results and limits: No one has yet defined what causes the repertoire differences, which may be disease activity or prior therapy. Before treatment, TCR diversity in newly diagnosed patients was reportedly lower than in healthy donors. Lower baseline TCR diversity marked trial partial responders and progressors.

Brentuximab vedotin exposure varied, and every patient relapsed after autologous stem cell transplantation. Germline assignment: CDR1 LNHNV and CDR2 YYDKDF (reference sequence). The CDR3 is made up of 17 amino acids. Trimming pared 5 bases from V and 3 bases from J, leaving 20 bases between. Concerning this clone itself: What it recognizes is unknown.

Data came from immunoSEQ multiplex PCR; TCRdb stores just in-frame clones and leaves some out. The data show almost 100,000 clones, around 90% seen once. The V and J genes are TRBV15 and TRBJ1-3; no firm D call. The sample here was peripheral blood mononuclear cells (PBMCs), taken at baseline. The TCR was taken from a human donor with classical Hodgkin lymphoma. CDR3 bases: TGTGCCACCAGCGCCGGGGTAGTGGAAGGAGGTGGAAACACCATATATTTT. Translated, it gives CATSAGVVEGGGNTIYF. Using reference TRBV15 and TRBJ1-3 for the parts outside the CDR3, the full variable domain is DAMVIQNPRYQVTQFGKPVTLSCSQTLNHNVMYWYQQKSSQAPKLLFHYYDKDFNNEADTPDNFQSRRPNTSFCFLDIRSPGLGDTAMYLCATSAGVVEGGGNTIYFGEGSWLTVV.